This TCR beta chain was captured by sequencing in a study of vaccination and CD4 T cells after COVID-19 (dated by TCRdb to between 2020 and 2023). Concerning the study at large: The convalescent cohort comprised six males and four females, including two Hispanic individuals, seven Caucasians, two Asians and one multiracial person. Post-COVID blood samples from convalescent patients were collected a median of roughly 100 days after diagnosis, with a range of roughly 35 to 180 days. The cultures were stimulated with overlapping spike peptide pools from SARS-CoV-2 and from the common cold coronaviruses HCoV-NL63, HCoV-OC43 and HCoV-229E. At the TCR clonotype level, an earlier paper using these donors assessed memory CD4+ T cell crossreactivity between SARS-CoV-2 and common cold coronavirus spike proteins. Post-vaccine blood samples were taken a median of 72 days after the second vaccine dose, with a range of roughly 14 to 250 days. As controls, cultures received a CEFX viral epitope pool (the positive control), an HIV-1 Nef peptide pool (the negative control), or no peptide at all. In some eleven COVID-19 convalescent patients and a few infection-naive healthy vaccine recipients, researchers compared the spike-specific CD4+ TCR repertoire from before mRNA vaccination with the repertoire from after. Participants received two doses of either the Pfizer-BioNTech BNT162b2 vaccine (n=8) or the Moderna mRNA-1273 vaccine (n=2).

This clonotype turned up a few times. Its target antigen remains unknown. No qualities accompany the bases; no much larger clone lies one base away. The library was made by PCR. DNA from cultured CD4+ T cells was subjected to TCR sequencing with the Oncomine TCR Beta short-read assay at the Johns Hopkins FTIC core. The QIAamp micro DNA kit was used to extract genomic DNA from the cultured CD4+ T cells. Oncomine TCR Beta libraries from cultured CD4+ T cells were pooled with unique dual indexes and sequenced on an Illumina iSeq 100. In the paper's pipeline: Non-productive sequences were filtered out, and CDR3s that did not start with C, did not end with F or W, or were shorter than 7 amino acids were discarded. The MANAFEST web application identified antigen-specific clonotypes by comparing peptide-stimulated wells against reference wells and other culture wells. Positive clones required FDR below 0.05, an odds ratio above 5, and productive frequency above 0.1% in at least two of three replicate wells. A clonotype counted as cross-reactive if it showed significant expansion both in the SARS-CoV-2 spike wells and in at least one common cold coronavirus spike condition. Levenshtein distances (stringdist) and unrooted phylogenetic trees (ape) in R version 3.6.1 were used to assess CDR3 homology. The public reads were reanalyzed by TCRdb: fastp trimming at Q25, MiXCR alignment, in-frame beta chains only. A single entry per CDR3 protein holds the most common genes and DNA from its merged rows. V and J calls and clone size were set by TCRdb, not the authors. The table for this sample lists under 10,000 distinct CDR3 sequences; about 30% of them were counted only once. The ten largest make up around an eighth of the sample.

Per the publication, the treatment or condition label means: roughly ten-day PBMC culture with coronavirus spike peptide pools or control peptides (ViraFEST assay). CD4+ T cells from unexposed donors were collected before the COVID-19 pandemic (2011-2018). The ViraFEST assay was used in the study, in which antigen-specific T cells were expanded with peptide pools and expanded clonotypes were subsequently identified by TCR sequencing. Each well held about 1.8 million PBMCs cultured with approximately 9.2 ug/ml peptide pools in IMDM containing 5% human AB serum and about 10 IU/ml IL-2. Half of the culture medium was replaced with fresh IL-2-containing medium on days 3 and 7. CD4+ T cells were isolated after about nine days of culture through negative selection using the EasySep CD4+ T cell isolation kit. Unexposed donor CD4+ T cells were tested for reactivity to SARS-CoV-2 S and N and four common cold coronavirus spike pools, as cell number allowed. Ficoll-Paque Plus gradient centrifugation was used to isolate PBMCs from whole blood, and the isolated PBMCs were then either used fresh or cryopreserved at -140C. In general, triplicate wells were set up for every culture condition. The leukapheresis product used for the unexposed donors was purchased from a commercial source.

V loses 1 base at its end and J loses 3 bases; junction bases beyond the gene matches: 8. The germline V gene (reference sequence) specifies DFQATT as CDR1 and SNEGSKA as CDR2. The CDR3 goes from the cysteine to the phenylalanine over 16 residues. Only the CDR3 part of the read is kept: 48 bases, read in frame from the first base. Study-level results and caveats: Among convalescent patients, a median around 83% of the SARS-CoV-2-reactive clones seen after vaccination appeared only after vaccination, which suggests priming specific to the vaccine. Although the median number of SARS-CoV-2-reactive clonotypes went up from more than 20 after infection to 38 after vaccination, the increase was not significant. Relatively few convalescent patients were included in the study, and early timepoints after natural infection were not analyzed. In convalescent patients, nearly all vaccine-specific clones (304 of 307) were found to be mono-reactive for SARS-CoV-2 spike rather than cross-reactive with common cold coronaviruses.

This TCR was sampled from a human donor in good health. The rearrangement combines TRBV20-1 with TRBJ2-3, and 9 junction bases match TRBD1. Sequencing was carried out using CD4+ T cells from blood, cultured in vitro. The DNA reads as follows: TGCAGTGCTAGAGGGACCCGGGACAGGGTAACAGATACGCAGTATTTT. It translates as CSARGTRDRVTDTQYF.